This TCR beta chain was sequenced for a study of beta chain features in type 1 diabetes. Post-sort purity exceeded 95% for all sorted populations. General study findings and limits: When VDJ junctions were examined, type 1 diabetes patients showed fewer insertions and more deletions. Moderately but significantly shorter TCRB CDR3s were found in Type 1 diabetes patients in all four CD4+ subsets. Compared to healthy donors, patients appeared to have naive, central memory and Treg TCRB repertoires that were more alike.

Expressed TCRB transcripts got sequenced, as all isolated RNA was reverse transcribed. Data came from immunoSEQ multiplex PCR; TCRdb stores just in-frame clones and leaves some out. The sample holds 150,000 to 190,000 clones, 10% seen once. There are 16 residues in the CDR3. V lost 0 bases, J lost 0 bases, and 6 bases stayed unmatched. Germline CDR1 SQVTM, CDR2 ANQGSEA. This clone appeared a few times. Its antigen is currently unknown. V gene TRBV29-1 combines with J gene TRBJ2-3; 7 positions agree with TRBD2. The source is a man aged 25 to 40 with type 1 diabetes. Sequencing input: central memory CD4+ T cells from blood. Here the CDR3 reads CSVEDRGGISTDTQYF. The CDR3 coding sequence is TGCAGCGTTGAAGATCGGGGAGGGATAAGCACAGATACGCAGTATTTT.